The 2 T cell receptor beta chains reported below all come from one sample, sequenced in a study of early T cells in non-severe SARS-CoV-2 infection. TCRdb ran MiXCR on the 5' RACE reads and lists one entry per CDR3 protein. The table records 90,000 to 120,000 distinct CDR3 sequences, 11% of them present only once. The sample taken for sequencing was whole blood. The receptors were gathered from an adult who was a healthcare worker with PCR-confirmed SARS-CoV-2 infection or an uninfected control (not recorded which).

This clonotype has at least ten counts. The genes are TRBV5-1 and TRBJ1-1, with D hard to call. The CDR3 sequence is 13 residues long. The germline V gene encodes CDR1 SGHRS and CDR2 YFSETQ. Deletions cut 4 bases from V and 3 bases from J, with 10 bases between. CDR3 sequence: CASSPGVDTEAFF. DNA for the CDR3: TGCGCCAGCAGCCCTGGGGTTGACACTGAAGCTTTCTTT.

The V call is TRBV20-1, the J call TRBJ2-5; 16 nucleotides match TRBD2. CDR1 DFQATT and CDR2 SNEGSKA come from the germline V gene (reference sequence). The CDR3 runs to 17 residues. V trimming: 5 bases; J trimming: 2 bases; junction bases outside the gene matches: 8. The CDR3 region has the DNA TGCAGTGCTTCGAAGGGACTAGCGGGAGGGGTACAAGAGACCCAGTACTTC. This codes for CSASKGLAGGVQETQYF.